This T cell receptor (beta chain) was recorded in a study of blood T cell repertoires in COVID-19. Study information: Sites in the United States, Italy and Spain provided acute and convalescent COVID-19 samples. From T cells, B-cell-depleted T cells, or PBMCs came the material, which was cDNA or gDNA.

Authors' processing steps: Reference gene primer amplification gave estimated nucleated cell counts. TCRdb's table, derived via immunoSEQ multiplex PCR, lists solely in-frame clones and lacks some. That table supplies the V and J calls and clone size; D and trimming were determined from the DNA. This sample has about 76,000 clones, with about 92% found just once. The germline V gene encodes CDR1 SGHTA and CDR2 FQGNSA. This CDR3 region has 17 residues. Trimming removed 3 bases from V and 5 bases from J; junction bases left unmatched: 11. The clonotype comes from a human donor in a cohort sampled during active COVID-19. The chain recombines TRBV7-2 with TRBJ2-3; 10 bases are shared with TRBD2. The sequenced sample was peripheral blood. For the CDR3, the DNA is TGTGCCAGCAGCTTTTCCGTGGCTAGCGGGAGAGGAGATACGCAGTATTTT. This encodes CASSFSVASGRGDTQYF.